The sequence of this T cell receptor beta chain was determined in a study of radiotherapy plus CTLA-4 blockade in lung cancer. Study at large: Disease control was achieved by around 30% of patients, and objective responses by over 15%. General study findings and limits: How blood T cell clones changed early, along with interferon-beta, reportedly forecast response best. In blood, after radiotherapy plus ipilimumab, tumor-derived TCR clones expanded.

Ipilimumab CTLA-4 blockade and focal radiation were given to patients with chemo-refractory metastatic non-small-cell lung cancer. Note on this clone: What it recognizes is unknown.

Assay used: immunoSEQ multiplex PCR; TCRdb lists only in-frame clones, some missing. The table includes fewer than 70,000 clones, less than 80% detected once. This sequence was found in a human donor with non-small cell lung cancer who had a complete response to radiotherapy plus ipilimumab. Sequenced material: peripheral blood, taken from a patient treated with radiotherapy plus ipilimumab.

CDR3 sequence reads: CASSSYGQGASEAFF. For the CDR3, the DNA is TGTGCCAGCAGCTCCTATGGACAGGGGGCCTCTGAAGCTTTCTTT. The J gene is TRBJ1-1, the V gene TRBV5-6, with TRBD1 identical over 11 bases. V shed 3 bases and J 6 bases; nucleotides not matched to a gene: 7. Germline-derived CDR1 and CDR2 are SGHDT and YYEEEE. The CDR3 runs 15 residues.